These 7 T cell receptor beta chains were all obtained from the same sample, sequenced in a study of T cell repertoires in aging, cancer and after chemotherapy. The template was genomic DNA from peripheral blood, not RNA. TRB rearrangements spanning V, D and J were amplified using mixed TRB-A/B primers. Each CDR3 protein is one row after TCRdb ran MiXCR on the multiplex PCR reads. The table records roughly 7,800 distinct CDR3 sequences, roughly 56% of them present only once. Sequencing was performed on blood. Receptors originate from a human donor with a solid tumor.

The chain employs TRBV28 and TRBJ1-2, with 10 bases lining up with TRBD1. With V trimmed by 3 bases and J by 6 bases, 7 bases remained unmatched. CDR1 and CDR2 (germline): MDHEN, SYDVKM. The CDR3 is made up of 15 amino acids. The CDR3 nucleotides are TGTGCCAGCAGTTTGTTAGGGACAGGGGAGGATGGCTACACCTTC. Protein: CASSLLGTGEDGYTF.

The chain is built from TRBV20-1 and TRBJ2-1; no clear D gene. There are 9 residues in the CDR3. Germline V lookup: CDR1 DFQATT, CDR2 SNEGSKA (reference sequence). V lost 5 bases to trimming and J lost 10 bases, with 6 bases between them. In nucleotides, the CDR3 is TGCAGTGCTCAAGGGGAGCAGTTCTTC. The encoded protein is CSAQGEQFF.

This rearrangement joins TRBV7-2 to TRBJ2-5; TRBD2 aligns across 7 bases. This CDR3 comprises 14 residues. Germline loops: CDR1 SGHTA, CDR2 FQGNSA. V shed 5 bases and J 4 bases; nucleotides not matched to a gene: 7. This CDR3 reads CASSASGGGETQYF. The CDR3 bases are TGTGCCAGCAGCGCTAGCGGAGGAGGAGAGACCCAGTACTTC.

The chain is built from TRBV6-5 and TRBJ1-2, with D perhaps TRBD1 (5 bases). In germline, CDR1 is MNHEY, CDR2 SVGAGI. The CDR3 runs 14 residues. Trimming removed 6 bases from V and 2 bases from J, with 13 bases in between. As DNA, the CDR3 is TGTGCCAGCAGGTGGGGACGGGGAAACTATGGCTACACCTTC. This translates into CASRWGRGNYGYTF.

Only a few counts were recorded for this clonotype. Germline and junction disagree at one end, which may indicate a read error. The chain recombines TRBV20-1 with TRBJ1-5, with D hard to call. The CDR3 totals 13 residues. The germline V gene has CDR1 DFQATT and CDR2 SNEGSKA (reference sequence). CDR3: CSARGQPDQPQHF. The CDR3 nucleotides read TGCAGTGCGAGAGGGCAGCCAGATCAGCCCCAGCATTTT.

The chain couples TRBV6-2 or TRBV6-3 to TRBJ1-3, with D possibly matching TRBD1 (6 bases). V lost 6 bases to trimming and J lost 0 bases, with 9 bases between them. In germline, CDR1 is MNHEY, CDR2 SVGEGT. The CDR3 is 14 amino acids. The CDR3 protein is CASRGTFSGNTIYF. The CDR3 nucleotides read TGTGCCAGCAGGGGGACATTCTCTGGAAACACCATATATTTT.

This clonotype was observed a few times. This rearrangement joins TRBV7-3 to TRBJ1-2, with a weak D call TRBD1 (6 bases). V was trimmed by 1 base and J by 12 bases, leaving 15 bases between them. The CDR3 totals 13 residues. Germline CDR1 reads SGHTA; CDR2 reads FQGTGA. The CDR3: CASSLSPLGAHTF. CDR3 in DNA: TGTGCCAGCAGCTTAAGTCCTTTGGGGGCTCACACCTTC.